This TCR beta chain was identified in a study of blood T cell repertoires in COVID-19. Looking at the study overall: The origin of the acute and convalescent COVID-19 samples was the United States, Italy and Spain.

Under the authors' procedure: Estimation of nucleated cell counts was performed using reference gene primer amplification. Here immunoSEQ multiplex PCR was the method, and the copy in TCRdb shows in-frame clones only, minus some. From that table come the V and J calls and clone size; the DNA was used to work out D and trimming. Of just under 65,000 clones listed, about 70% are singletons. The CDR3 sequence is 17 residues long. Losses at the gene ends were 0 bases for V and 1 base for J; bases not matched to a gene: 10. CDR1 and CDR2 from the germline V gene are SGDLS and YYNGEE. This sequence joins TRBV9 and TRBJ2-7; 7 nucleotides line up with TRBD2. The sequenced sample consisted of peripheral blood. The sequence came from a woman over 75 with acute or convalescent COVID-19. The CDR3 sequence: CASSVGDGLAASYEQYF. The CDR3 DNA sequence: TGTGCCAGCAGCGTAGGGGATGGGCTAGCGGCTTCCTACGAGCAGTACTTC.